This T cell receptor (beta chain) came from a study of blood T cell repertoires in COVID-19. CDR1 is SGHRS and CDR2 is YFSETQ in the germline V gene. With 5 bases clipped from V and 5 bases from J, the junction kept 12 bases outside the gene matches. The CDR3 loop spans 15 amino acids. Repertoires were generated with immunoSEQ multiplex PCR, while TCRdb's copy carries only in-frame clones and drops some. The sample shows some 400,000 clones, about 90% of them seen only once. In its sample, this clone was seen a few times. V and J are TRBV5-1 and TRBJ2-7, with 8 bases identical to TRBD1. The clonotype originates from a woman aged 60-70 years with COVID-19, enrolled during active disease. The sequenced sample consisted of peripheral blood. The CDR3 nucleotides are TGCGCCAGCAGGTTTAATGCAGGGGGCATCGACGAGCAGTACTTC. Translated, it gives CASRFNAGGIDEQYF. Using reference TRBV5-1 and TRBJ2-7 for the parts outside the CDR3, the full variable domain is KAGVTQTPRYLIKTRGQQVTLSCSPISGHRSVSWYQQTPGQGLQFLFEYFSETQRNKGNFPGRFSGRQFSNSRSEMNVSTLELGDSALYLCASRFNAGGIDEQYFGPGTRLTVT.